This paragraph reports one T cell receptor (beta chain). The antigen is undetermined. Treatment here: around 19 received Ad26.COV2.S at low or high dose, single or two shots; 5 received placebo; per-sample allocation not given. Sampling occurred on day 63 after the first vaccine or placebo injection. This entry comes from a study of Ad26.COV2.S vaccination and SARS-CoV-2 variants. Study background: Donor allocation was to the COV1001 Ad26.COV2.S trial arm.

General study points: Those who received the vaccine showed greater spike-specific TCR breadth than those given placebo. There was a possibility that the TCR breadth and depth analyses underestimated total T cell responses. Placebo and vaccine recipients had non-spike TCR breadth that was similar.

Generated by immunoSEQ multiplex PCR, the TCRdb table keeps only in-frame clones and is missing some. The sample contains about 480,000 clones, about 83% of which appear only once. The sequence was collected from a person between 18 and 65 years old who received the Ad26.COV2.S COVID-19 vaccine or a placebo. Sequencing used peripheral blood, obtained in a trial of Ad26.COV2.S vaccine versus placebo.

The CDR3 spells CASSQYTQPYSGNTIYF. The DNA for the CDR3 is TGTGCCAGCAGCCAATATACTCAACCTTACTCTGGAAACACCATATATTTT. The chain employs TRBV16 and TRBJ1-3, with unresolved D. Germline V gene lookup returns CDR1 KGHSY and CDR2 FQNENV. Trimming shortened V by 1 base and J by 0 bases, and 13 bases separated the two germline ends. CDR3 length: 17 amino acids.